This record concerns one T cell receptor (beta chain) sequence. The antigen is undetermined. The data are from a study of beta chain features in type 1 diabetes. Study results and caveats: Using cDNA template may skew counts toward highly expressing activated cells. In comparison with healthy donors, patients had naive, central memory and Treg TCRB repertoires that appeared more similar. TCRB CDR3 length was moderately but significantly reduced in all four CD4+ subsets of Type 1 diabetes patients. PCR, the amplification step, might favor shorter templates, equally in patients and controls.

The germline V gene has CDR1 MDHEN and CDR2 SYDVKM. This CDR3 has 15 amino acids. J lost 3 bases, V lost 5 bases, and 7 bases had no gene match. Every bit of the isolated RNA underwent reverse transcription, so sequencing read expressed TCRB transcripts. TCRdb's table, derived via immunoSEQ multiplex PCR, lists solely in-frame clones and lacks some. This table has 330,000 or so clones, about 12% appearing once. The sequence was obtained from a woman younger than 30 with type 1 diabetes. The sequenced material came from naive CD4+ T cells from blood. This sequence joins TRBV28 and TRBJ2-3; 8 nucleotides agree with TRBD2. This CDR3 reads CASSPPGLETDTQYF. The CDR3 DNA follows: TGTGCCAGCAGTCCACCGGGACTAGAGACAGATACGCAGTATTTT. The entire variable domain, with the rest obtained from reference TRBV28 and TRBJ2-3, is as follows: DVKVTQSSRYLVKRTGEKVFLECVQDMDHENMFWYRQDPGLGLRLIYFSYDVKMKEKGDIPEGYSVSREKKERFSLILESASTNQTSMYLCASSPPGLETDTQYFGPGTRLTVL.